This TCR beta chain was retrieved from a study of T cell responses to AZD1222 COVID-19 vaccine. Sequencing used immunoSEQ multiplex PCR; TCRdb keeps in-frame clones, though not all of them. Among over 80,000 clones listed, around 89% were seen once. Broader study findings: Baseline serology detected seropositivity in only six AZD1222 recipients.

CDR1 is MDHEN and CDR2 is SYDVKM in the germline V gene. J gave up 7 bases and V 6 bases, and 10 bases lay outside the gene matches. The CDR3 has 16 residues. In the case of this clone: Its antigen is undetermined.

The TCR originated in an adult in good health. This rearrangement joins TRBV28 to TRBJ1-5; 12 bases agree with TRBD1. The source was peripheral blood, collected on day 0 of AZD1222 vaccination. CDR3 in DNA: TGTGCCAGCAGACGAGGGACAGGGGGCTTACGGCAGCCCCAGCATTTT. Protein sequence: CASRRGTGGLRQPQHF.